This T cell receptor beta chain was obtained from a study of blood T cell repertoires in COVID-19. Study in general: Donors in the United States, Italy and Spain gave samples during acute or convalescent COVID-19.

The CDR3 has 14 amino acids. CDR1 is MNHEY, CDR2 SMNVEV, per germline (reference sequence). The V and J ends lost 7 bases and 5 bases respectively, with 16 bases between them. As originally analysed: Amplifying reference gene primers gave estimates of nucleated cell counts. The method was immunoSEQ multiplex PCR; TCRdb's version includes in-frame clones alone and lacks a portion of them. The V and J calls and clone size were taken over from that table, and D and trimming were inferred from the DNA. The repertoire holds 70,000 to 85,000 clones, about four fifths seen once, with approximately 39% in the top ten.

Sequenced input: peripheral blood. The sequence came from a man older than 75 with active or convalescent COVID-19. V usage is TRBV27 and J usage is TRBJ2-3; maybe TRBD2 (6 bases). The CDR3 coding sequence is TGTGCCAGCATGACTCGGGAGCTGGGAGATACGCAGTATTTT. Residues: CASMTRELGDTQYF.